This T cell receptor (beta chain) was found in a study of metastatic and nonmetastatic thyroid tumors (dated by TCRdb to the early 2020s). Study-wide context: The researchers compared repertoires between peripheral blood samples and tumor or nodule tissue samples from patients with malignant or benign thyroid disease. Study-level results and caveats: TCR beta diversity was reported as significantly higher in malignant tumors than in benign nodules, in both blood and tumor samples.

Libraries were constructed by PCR. Sequenced using an Illumina HiSeq 4000. High-throughput sequencing was used to profile the TCR beta-chain CDR3 region of every patient. Per the source publication's procedure: Drawing on CDR3 differences between clinicopathological groups, the researchers built a classifier meant to tell apart patients with distant-metastatic papillary thyroid cancer. The Shannon index was used to measure repertoire diversity, and the Morisita-Horn index was used to measure how similar tumor and blood repertoires were. The public reads were reprocessed in TCRdb via fastp at Q25 and MiXCR, keeping in-frame beta chains. The V and J calls come from TCRdb's annotation, not from the publication. This sample gives some 31,000 clones in total; around a sixth of them show up just once. Jointly, the top ten make up 6.5% to 8.5% of the sample. None of the patients had been given any treatment before thyroid surgery. Using T-cell receptor beta sequencing, the study looked back at clinical samples from patients collected from the early 2010s to the late 2010s.

The CDR3 sequence holds 17 residues, the cysteine and phenylalanine included. The only DNA kept is the CDR3, 51 bases in frame from the first base. According to the germline V gene, CDR1 reads MDHEN and CDR2 reads SYDVKM. V and J are truncated by 7 bases and 4 bases respectively, leaving an intervening sequence of 25 bases. This clone was detected many times. Its antigen is still unknown. The input lacks base qualities; no much larger clone sits a single base away. The sequence was obtained from a female donor with papillary thyroid cancer or a benign thyroid nodule (not recorded which). Some clones in this sample may be carry-over from other donors' samples. Sample: blood. The receptor chain draws on TRBV28 and TRBJ1-2; no D segment can be confidently identified. The DNA sequence reads TGTGCCAGCAACAGCCCCGGAGGCCGAGAGGTAGGCTATGGCTACACCTTC. It translates as CASNSPGGREVGYGYTF.